A selection of T cell receptor beta chains follows, all from one sample in a study of control samples from healthy donors and cancer patients. This table comes from immunoSEQ multiplex PCR, and its TCRdb copy is limited to in-frame clones, with some not included. The sample lists several thousand clones; roughly 86% were seen once. The sample was formalin-fixed, paraffin-embedded tissue. Receptors were obtained from a female donor with lung cancer. Both conserved end residues are part of each CDR3. The order of the fields is J gene, V gene, D gene, clone size, CDR3 protein, CDR3 DNA. A D gene is named only where the DNA matches it firmly. Clone sizes are given selectively: once, few, many, or a class where the clone is expanded.

TRBJ1-6 TRBV12-3/TRBV12-4 . . CASSFLRDSPLHF TGTGCCAGCAGTTTTCTAAGGGATTCACCCCTCCACTTT
TRBJ1-5 TRBV21-1 . few CASSDEKDHNGASNQPQHF TGTGCCAGCAGCGATGAAAAGGACCACAATGGGGCCAGCAATCAGCCCCAGCATTTT
TRBJ2-3 TRBV20-1 . few CSASADVTDTQYF TGCAGTGCTAGTGCGGACGTCACAGATACGCAGTATTTT
TRBJ2-1 TRBV11-2 . . CASSPGGSNEQFF TGTGCCAGCAGCCCCGGAGGATCCAATGAGCAGTTCTTC
TRBJ2-7 TRBV4-3 . . CASSQDRQSIYEQYF TGCGCCAGCAGCCAAGATAGACAGTCCATCTACGAGCAGTACTTC
TRBJ1-4 TRBV19 . once CASRIQGLNEKLFF TGTGCCAGTAGGATTCAGGGGTTGAATGAAAAACTGTTTTTT
TRBJ1-2 TRBV12-5 . . CASGSPDYGYTF TGTGCTAGTGGTTCCCCCGACTATGGCTACACCTTC
TRBJ2-3 TRBV4-3 . once CASRGPTDTQYF TGCGCCAGCAGGGGCCCCACAGATACGCAGTATTTT
TRBJ1-5 TRBV28 TRBD1 . CASRATGAIQPQHF TGTGCCAGCAGGGCGACAGGGGCGATTCAGCCCCAGCATTTT
TRBJ1-1 TRBV6-2/TRBV6-3 . . CASSRGTEAFF TGTGCCAGCAGCCGTGGGACAGAAGCTTTCTTT
TRBJ2-3 TRBV19 . . CASSDPGVLEWYF TGTGCCAGTTCGGACCCGGGGGTCCTGGAGTGGTATTTT
TRBJ2-3 TRBV11-2 . . CASSFRGEADTQYF TGTGCCAGCAGCTTTAGGGGAGAAGCAGATACGCAGTATTTT
TRBJ1-1 TRBV18 . . CASSPAQGHAFF TGTGCCAGCTCACCAGCCCAGGGGCACGCTTTCTTT
TRBJ1-4 TRBV6-5 . . CASSYSRNEKLFF TGTGCCAGCAGTTACTCCCGTAATGAAAAACTGTTTTTT
TRBJ2-1 TRBV6-4 . . CASSVRQGGGEQFF TGTGCCAGCAGTGTGAGGCAGGGAGGGGGTGAGCAGTTCTTC
TRBJ1-1 TRBV2 . . CASSEGSSWNTEAFF TGTGCCAGCAGTGAAGGGTCCAGTTGGAACACTGAAGCTTTCTTT
TRBJ1-5 TRBV7-9 . . CASSLDKGGHQPQHF TGTGCCAGCAGCTTAGACAAGGGGGGGCATCAGCCCCAGCATTTT
TRBJ1-4 TRBV7-9 TRBD1 . CASSPGQGAPEKLFF TGTGCCAGCAGTCCAGGGCAGGGGGCTCCTGAAAAACTGTTTTTT
TRBJ2-2 TRBV30 TRBD2 . CARKRQGGGELFF TGTGCCAGAAAGCGGCAGGGAGGGGGGGAGCTGTTTTTT
TRBJ2-7 TRBV15 TRBD2 . CATSSGLGYEQYF TGTGCCACCAGCAGCGGACTAGGTTACGAGCAGTACTTC
TRBJ2-1 TRBV11-2 . . CASSSSEPRGEQFF TGTGCCAGCAGCTCTAGCGAACCCAGGGGTGAGCAGTTCTTC
TRBJ2-7 TRBV20-1 . . CSASGPTSNYEQYF TGCAGTGCTAGTGGGCCCACCAGCAACTACGAGCAGTACTTC
TRBJ2-1 TRBV6-4 TRBD2 . CASSATPSGSTYNEQFF TGTGCCAGCAGCGCCACTCCTAGCGGGAGTACCTACAATGAGCAGTTCTTC
TRBJ2-2 TRBV6-5 TRBD2 few CASSYRTSGTGELFF TGTGCCAGCAGTTATAGGACTAGCGGGACCGGGGAGCTGTTTTTT
TRBJ2-3 TRBV2 TRBD1 . CATNRGLNTDTQYF TGTGCCACTAACAGGGGCCTTAACACAGATACGCAGTATTTT
TRBJ1-3 TRBV6-6 . few CASSPQGGSINTIYF TGTGCCAGCAGTCCCCAGGGAGGTAGTATTAACACCATATATTTT
TRBJ2-7 TRBV24-1 TRBD2 . CATSDSGGSYEQYF TGTGCCACCAGTGATTCCGGGGGGTCCTACGAGCAGTACTTC
TRBJ1-3 TRBV28 TRBD1 . CASRTGGNTIYF TGTGCCAGCAGGACAGGGGGCAACACCATATATTTT
TRBJ2-1 TRBV19 . . CASSSDYNEQFF TGTGCCAGTAGCTCGGACTACAATGAGCAGTTCTTC